These 10 T cell receptor beta chains share one sample of origin, sequenced in a study of OX40 agonist ivuxolimab in advanced cancers. Sequencing was performed with immunoSEQ multiplex PCR; in TCRdb, only in-frame clones are kept and a portion is missing. The top ten clones hold approximately 5% of a sample with around 70,000 clones, around 80% of them seen once. This material consisted of CD4+ or CD8+ T cells sorted from blood, taken in a trial of the OX40 agonist ivuxolimab. The receptors were gathered from an adult with an advanced solid tumor such as melanoma, head and neck, liver or kidney cancer.

The table lists this clone with a count of one. The chain joins TRBV5-4 to TRBJ2-5; 13 bases agree with TRBD2. The CDR3 contains 16 residues. Looked up from germline, CDR1 is SGHNT and CDR2 is YYREEE (reference sequence). With 4 bases clipped from V and 1 base from J, the junction kept 4 bases outside the gene matches. CDR3 in DNA: TGTGCCAGCAGCCCGGGACTAGCGGGATTCCAAGAGACCCAGTACTTC. Encoded protein: CASSPGLAGFQETQYF.

This clone was seen once. The J gene is TRBJ1-1, the V gene TRBV5-6; 7 nucleotides match TRBD1. There are 12 residues in the CDR3. Germline V gene sequence: CDR1 SGHDT, CDR2 YYEEEE. Trimming removed 2 bases from V and 8 bases from J; junction bases left unmatched: 3. CDR3 residues: CASSFVDREAFF. CDR3 DNA: TGTGCCAGCAGCTTTGTGGACAGGGAAGCTTTCTTT.

The chain is built from TRBV5-1 and TRBJ1-6; D is unclear. Trimming stripped 0 bases from V and 8 bases from J, with 12 bases between. Germline CDR1 and CDR2: SGHRS and YFSETQ. The CDR3 runs 15 residues. CDR3 region: CASSLAVTEDSPLHF. The CDR3 DNA follows: TGCGCCAGCAGCTTGGCCGTGACGGAGGATTCACCCCTCCACTTT.

The rearrangement joins TRBV18 to TRBJ1-1, with TRBD1 as a possible D gene (5 bases). Germline-derived CDR1 and CDR2 are KGHSH and LQKENI. There are 13 residues in the CDR3. V shed 11 bases and J shed 0 bases, with 13 bases lying between them. Here the CDR3 reads CAGADAMNTEAFF. CDR3 nucleotide sequence: TGTGCCGGGGCGGACGCAATGAACACTGAAGCTTTCTTT.

The chain joins TRBV28 to TRBJ1-2; D ambiguous. V was cut by 6 bases and J by 4 bases, with 6 bases left in between. Germline CDR1 MDHEN, CDR2 SYDVKM. This CDR3 is built from 11 residues. The CDR3 nucleotides are TGTGCCAGCAGCCGATTCTATGGCTACACCTTC. Protein: CASSRFYGYTF.

V and J are TRBV5-1 and TRBJ2-7; no reliable D call. V was pared by 0 bases and J by 0 bases, with 10 bases between. This CDR3 has 15 residues. Germline loops: CDR1 SGHRS, CDR2 YFSETQ. For the CDR3, the DNA is TGCGCCAGCAGCTTGGGTCCCGGAACCTCCTACGAGCAGTACTTC. Its translation is CASSLGPGTSYEQYF.

The chain recombines TRBV18 with TRBJ2-7, with D maybe TRBD2 (6 bases). Per germline, CDR1 KGHSH and CDR2 LQKENI. Trimming cost V 2 bases and J 2 bases, with 13 bases left between them. The CDR3 is 15 residues long. The CDR3 reads CASSPSGSLPYEQYF. CDR3 sequence (DNA): TGTGCCAGCTCACCATCCGGGAGTCTTCCCTACGAGCAGTACTTC.

The chain employs TRBV18 and TRBJ1-3; TRBD1 agrees at 7 bases. The V gene's germline CDR1 is KGHSH and CDR2 LQKENI. The CDR3 totals 14 residues. The V and J ends lost 5 bases and 2 bases, in that order; junction bases with no gene match: 3. The CDR3 spells CASSTTGAGNTIYF. CDR3 coding DNA: TGTGCCAGCTCAACCACAGGGGCTGGAAACACCATATATTTT.

The genes are TRBV5-1 and TRBJ1-2; D remains ambiguous. In germline, CDR1 is SGHRS, CDR2 YFSETQ. With 6 bases removed from V and 0 bases from J, the gap between germline ends came to 12 bases. CDR3 length: 14 amino acids. The CDR3 DNA reads as TGCGCCAGCAAACGGGAGGCAACTAACTATGGCTACACCTTC. Amino acid sequence: CASKREATNYGYTF.

This CDR3 is CASSLLGQTTNEKLFF. The CDR3 bases are TGTGCCAGCAGCTTACTCGGACAGACAACTAATGAAAAACTGTTTTTT. The V call is TRBV7-9, the J call TRBJ1-4; maybe TRBD1 (6 bases). V dropped 2 bases and J dropped 0 bases, with 10 bases sitting between them. The germline CDR1 and CDR2 sequences are SEHNR and FQNEAQ (reference sequence). The CDR3 has 16 amino acids. Complete variable domain (other parts from reference TRBV7-9 and TRBJ1-4): DTGVSQNPRHKITKRGQNVTFRCDPISEHNRLYWYRQTLGQGPEFLTYFQNEAQLEKSRLLSDRFSAERPKGSFSTLEIQRTEQGDSAMYLCASSLLGQTTNEKLFFGSGTQLSVL.